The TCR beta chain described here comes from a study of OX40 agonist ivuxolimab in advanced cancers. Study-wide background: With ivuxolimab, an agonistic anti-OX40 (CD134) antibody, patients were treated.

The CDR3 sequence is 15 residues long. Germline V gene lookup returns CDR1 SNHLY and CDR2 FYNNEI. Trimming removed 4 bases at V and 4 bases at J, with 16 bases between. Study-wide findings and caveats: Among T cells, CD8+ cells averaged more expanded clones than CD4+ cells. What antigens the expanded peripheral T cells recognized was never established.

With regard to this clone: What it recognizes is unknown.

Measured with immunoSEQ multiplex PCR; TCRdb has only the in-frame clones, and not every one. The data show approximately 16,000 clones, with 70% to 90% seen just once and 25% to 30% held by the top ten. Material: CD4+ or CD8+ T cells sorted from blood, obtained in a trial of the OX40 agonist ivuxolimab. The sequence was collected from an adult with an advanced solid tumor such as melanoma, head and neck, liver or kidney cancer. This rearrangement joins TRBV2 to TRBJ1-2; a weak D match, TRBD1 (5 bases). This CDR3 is CASSGPREGFYGYTF. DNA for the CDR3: TGTGCCAGCAGTGGGCCCAGGGAGGGGTTCTATGGCTACACCTTC.